This T cell receptor beta chain was profiled in a study of cytomegalovirus exposure and HLA in healthy donors. The primer mix had 60 Vbeta and 13 Jbeta primers. Generated by immunoSEQ multiplex PCR, the TCRdb table keeps only in-frame clones and is missing some. Of around 110,000 clones in the sample, under 90% were seen once. The germline V gene encodes CDR1 MNHEY and CDR2 SMNVEV (reference sequence). The CDR3 is 12 amino acids. The receptor comes from a woman aged 25 to 39 in good health and CMV-seronegative. The sample taken for sequencing was PBMCs. The J gene is TRBJ2-5, the V gene TRBV27; no reliable D call. The J call may be faulty, since TRBJ2-7 better matches the DNA end. DNA for the CDR3: TGTGCCAGCAGTGCAACGGGTTACGAGCAGTACTTC. This translates into CASSATGYEQYF.